These 5 T cell receptor beta chains were all obtained from the same sample, sequenced in a study of T-cell reconstitution after alpha-beta-depleted transplantation in children. Unique molecular identifiers were incorporated when the TCRbeta library was constructed. TCRdb independently ran MiXCR on the PCR reads; one entry per CDR3 protein. The sample has 350,000 to 400,000 distinct CDR3 sequences; around 21% are singletons. The sequencing here drew on PBMCs from the stem cell graft donor, taken from the stem cell graft. These TCRs come from a human donor who donated a stem cell graft to a child with acute myeloid leukemia.

The V call is TRBV10-2, the J call TRBJ2-1; TRBD2 is a possible D gene (5 bases). Per germline, CDR1 WSHSY and CDR2 SAAADI. The CDR3 is 14 amino acids. Trimming removed 1 base at V and 5 bases at J, with 9 bases between. The CDR3 spells CASSELRANNEQFF. The CDR3 DNA sequence: TGCGCCAGCAGTGAGTTGCGGGCAAACAATGAGCAGTTCTTC.

This clonotype showed up just a few times. V and J are TRBV12-3 or TRBV12-4 and TRBJ1-5; D remains unclear. The V end was cut by 6 bases, the J end by 1 base, with 10 bases between. The CDR3 length is 14 residues. CDR3 residues: CASRDGNSNQPQHF. In DNA form, the CDR3 reads TGTGCCAGCAGGGACGGGAACAGCAATCAGCCCCAGCATTTT.

This clonotype was detected a few times. This rearrangement joins TRBV4-1 to TRBJ2-7, with D possibly TRBD2 on 6 matching bases. From germline, CDR1 is MGHRA and CDR2 YSYEKL. This CDR3 is 15 amino acids long. The V gene lost 4 bases and the J gene lost 6 bases, with 19 bases spanning the gap. The CDR3 is CASSLGTGRVSEQYF. CDR3 sequence (DNA): TGCGCCAGCAGCCTAGGGACTGGCCGGGTATCCGAGCAGTACTTC.

CDR3 coding DNA: TGCAGCGTTCAGCGGAACCGAGAGACCCAGTACTTC. It specifies CSVQRNRETQYF. The V and J genes are TRBV29-1 and TRBJ2-5; perhaps TRBD2 as D (5 bases). V was clipped by 5 bases and J by 4 bases, with 11 bases between them. Per the germline V gene, CDR1 is SQVTM and CDR2 is ANQGSEA. This CDR3 comprises 12 residues. Full variable domain (missing parts from reference TRBV29-1 and TRBJ2-5): SAVISQKPSRDICQRGTSLTIQCQVDSQVTMMFWYRQQPGQSLTLIATANQGSEATYESGFVIDKFPISRPNLTFSTLTVSNMSPEDSSIYLCSVQRNRETQYFGPGTRLLVL.

This clonotype has a handful of counts. The rearrangement links TRBV3-1 to TRBJ2-7; 7 bases fit TRBD2. V was clipped by 0 bases and J by 6 bases; unmatched bases: 8. CDR3 length: 15 amino acids. Per the germline V gene, CDR1 is LGHDT and CDR2 is YNNKEL (reference sequence). The CDR3 loop is CASSQDNAGVGEQYF. Written as DNA, the CDR3 is TGTGCCAGCAGCCAAGATAACGCGGGAGTGGGCGAGCAGTACTTC.